A single sample gave rise to the 26 T cell receptor beta chains below, sequenced in a study of cytomegalovirus exposure and HLA in healthy donors. Amplification used 60 Vbeta primers and 13 Jbeta primers. Some clones are missing from TCRdb's copy, which holds only in-frame ones; the method was immunoSEQ multiplex PCR. The listing records 65,000 to 80,000 clones. The sequencing sample was made of PBMCs. The receptor source for this set is a young man in good health and CMV-seronegative.

Of note for this clone: This same CDR3 is encoded by further DNA sequences in the sample. The V and J genes are TRBV5-4 and TRBJ2-5; TRBD1 might be the D (5 bases). CDR3 length equals 14 residues. The ends were cut back, 0 bases at V and 2 bases at J, with 8 bases in the middle. The germline V gene has CDR1 SGHNT and CDR2 YYREEE (reference sequence). CDR3 region: CASSLGQGQETQYF. The CDR3 region has the DNA TGTGCCAGCAGCTTGGGTCAGGGTCAAGAGACCCAGTACTTC.

The chain employs TRBV4-2 and TRBJ2-7; D possibly corresponds to TRBD2 (7 bases). V was trimmed by 2 bases and J by 2 bases, leaving 13 bases between them. The germline V gene encodes CDR1 LGHNA and CDR2 YNFKEQ. The CDR3 runs 15 residues. This chain's CDR3 is CASSQKGGGPYEQYF. Written as DNA, the CDR3 is TGTGCCAGCAGCCAAAAAGGGGGGGGTCCCTACGAGCAGTACTTC.

The V call is TRBV6-6, the J call TRBJ2-7; D might be TRBD2 (5 bases). The ends were cut back, 0 bases at V and 5 bases at J, with 14 bases in the middle. Germline loops: CDR1 MNHNY, CDR2 SVGAGI (reference sequence). The CDR3 has 15 residues. CDR3 bases: TGTGCCAGCAGTTACTCGAACCTAGCCGGCAACGAGCAGTACTTC. Translated: CASSYSNLAGNEQYF.

The rearrangement links TRBV5-1 to TRBJ2-1, with D tentatively TRBD2 (7 bases). The CDR3 sequence is 15 residues long. Trimming removed 2 bases from V and 2 bases from J, with 11 bases in between. CDR1 is SGHRS and CDR2 is YFSETQ in the germline V gene. In DNA, the CDR3 is TGCGCCAGCAGCTTAACGGGGGGCCCCTACAATGAGCAGTTCTTC. It encodes CASSLTGGPYNEQFF. Supplemented by reference TRBV5-1 and TRBJ2-1, the full variable domain reads KAGVTQTPRYLIKTRGQQVTLSCSPISGHRSVSWYQQTPGQGLQFLFEYFSETQRNKGNFPGRFSGRQFSNSRSEMNVSTLELGDSALYLCASSLTGGPYNEQFFGPGTRLTVL.

The CDR3 DNA reads as TGTGCCAGCAGGCCGGGACACTACTATAATTCACCCCTCCACTTT. Its translation: CASRPGHYYNSPLHF. V gene TRBV6-1 combines with J gene TRBJ1-6; a weak D match, TRBD1 (6 bases). V was clipped by 6 bases and J by 3 bases, with 12 bases between them. CDR1 is MNHNS, CDR2 SASEGT, per germline. This CDR3 region has 15 residues.

CDR3 sequence reads: CASSRLRTGFYEQYF. CDR3 bases: TGCGCCAGCAGCCGACTGCGGACAGGGTTTTACGAGCAGTACTTC. The rearrangement links TRBV4-1 to TRBJ2-7; 8 nucleotides line up with TRBD1. The CDR3 contains 15 residues. V gave up 4 bases and J gave up 4 bases; unmatched junction bases: 9. Germline V CDR1 and CDR2: MGHRA, YSYEKL.

V and J are TRBV15 and TRBJ1-2, with D uncertain. The CDR3 extends over 12 amino acids. Trimming shortened V by 0 bases and J by 4 bases, and 3 bases separated the two germline ends. The germline V gene encodes CDR1 LNHNV and CDR2 YYDKDF (reference sequence). The CDR3 reads CATSRDSYGYTF. CDR3 bases: TGTGCCACCAGCAGAGACAGCTATGGCTACACCTTC.

This chain connects TRBV5-1 to TRBJ2-7, with 14 bases matching TRBD2. There are 17 residues in the CDR3. The J segment lost 0 bases and the V segment lost 4 bases, leaving 6 bases of the junction unmatched. The germline V gene has CDR1 SGHRS and CDR2 YFSETQ. The CDR3 sequence is CASSLLTSGRVSYEQYF. CDR3 in DNA: TGCGCCAGCAGCCTACTGACTAGCGGGAGGGTCTCCTACGAGCAGTACTTC.

V usage is TRBV25-1 and J usage is TRBJ2-1; D is possibly TRBD1 (6 bases). Looked up from germline, CDR1 is MGHDK and CDR2 is SYGVNS. This CDR3 is built from 17 residues. Trimming removed 1 base at V and 0 bases at J, with 13 bases between. This CDR3 is CASSEFTGFGSYNEQFF. The CDR3 bases are TGTGCCAGCAGTGAATTCACAGGGTTTGGCTCCTACAATGAGCAGTTCTTC. The whole variable domain, remainder taken from reference TRBV25-1 and TRBJ2-1, is EADIYQTPRYLVIGTGKKITLECSQTMGHDKMYWYQQDPGMELHLIHYSYGVNSTEKGDLSSESTVSRIRTEHFPLTLESARPSHTSQYLCASSEFTGFGSYNEQFFGPGTRLTVL.

V usage is TRBV5-1 and J usage is TRBJ2-2; D is perhaps TRBD1 (7 bases). Germline CDR1 and CDR2: SGHRS and YFSETQ. The CDR3 totals 15 residues. The V end lost 4 bases, the J end lost 4 bases, and 14 bases lay between the germline ends. For the CDR3, the DNA is TGCGCCAGCAGCGACAGGGACTTGAGCACCGGGGAGCTGTTTTTT. Residues: CASSDRDLSTGELFF.

The chain employs TRBV29-1 and TRBJ2-7; D might be TRBD1 (6 bases). The CDR3 sequence is 12 residues long. V lost 4 bases and J 2 bases, leaving 9 bases between the germline ends. Germline V CDR1 and CDR2: SQVTM, ANQGSEA. This CDR3 is CSVGQDAYEQYF. DNA for the CDR3: TGCAGCGTTGGACAGGACGCCTACGAGCAGTACTTC.

The CDR3 DNA follows: TGCGCCAGCAGGAGGACAGGGGACGAAAAACTGTTTTTT. This translates into CASRRTGDEKLFF. V is TRBV4-1 and J is TRBJ1-4; TRBD1 matches 9 bases. V dropped 6 bases and J dropped 8; count of bases not matched to a gene: 4. Germline V gene data show CDR1 as MGHRA and CDR2 as YSYEKL. This CDR3 region has 13 residues.

The J gene is TRBJ2-5, the V gene TRBV19, with 8 bases that match TRBD1. The CDR3 length is 14 residues. Germline values: CDR1 LNHDA, CDR2 SQIVND (reference sequence). The V segment lost 6 bases and the J segment 6 bases; nucleotides outside the gene matches: 9. The CDR3 DNA reads TGTGCCAGTAGCACGGACAGGGATCGAAAGACCCAGTACTTC. Amino acid sequence: CASSTDRDRKTQYF.

V gene TRBV6-1 combines with J gene TRBJ1-5, with 10 bases matching TRBD1. V lost 4 bases and J lost 5; bases outside the gene matches: 8. The CDR3 consists of 16 residues. CDR1 MNHNS and CDR2 SASEGT come from the germline V gene. CDR3 in amino acids: CASSGRQGAFDQPQHF. The CDR3 nucleotides are TGTGCCAGCAGTGGCCGACAGGGGGCTTTTGATCAGCCCCAGCATTTT.

Judged by frequency, this clone is medium-sized. Other DNA sequences within the sample encode an identical CDR3. The rearrangement uses TRBV5-6 and TRBJ1-1; maybe TRBD1 (5 bases). The CDR3 loop spans 15 amino acids. The germline gives CDR1 SGHDT, CDR2 YYEEEE. V dropped 4 bases and J dropped 0 bases, with 13 bases sitting between them. For the CDR3, the DNA is TGTGCCAGCAGCGTCGGGCAGGGAATGAACACTGAAGCTTTCTTT. Its translation is CASSVGQGMNTEAFF. Filled out from reference TRBV5-6 and TRBJ1-1, the complete variable domain reads DAGVTQSPTHLIKTRGQQVTLRCSPKSGHDTVSWYQQALGQGPQFIFQYYEEEERQRGNFPDRFSGHQFPNYSSELNVNALLLGDSALYLCASSVGQGMNTEAFFGQGTRLTVV.

The chain recombines TRBV7-9 with TRBJ1-5, with D perhaps matching TRBD1 (5 bases). Germline CDR1 reads SEHNR; CDR2 reads FQNEAQ (reference sequence). Trimming pared 5 bases from V and 2 bases from J, leaving 13 bases between. CDR3 length: 15 residues. CDR3 DNA: TGTGCCAGCAGCCCCGGAGGGGAGGGCAATCAGCCCCAGCATTTT. Its translation: CASSPGGEGNQPQHF.

The chain employs TRBV4-2 and TRBJ2-7; TRBD2 agrees at 9 bases. The CDR3 is 15 amino acids. J gave up 6 bases and V 1 base, and 7 bases lay outside the gene matches. From germline, CDR1 is LGHNA and CDR2 YNFKEQ. CDR3 in amino acids: CASSQALAGVPEQYF. CDR3 nucleotides: TGTGCCAGCAGCCAAGCCTTAGCGGGAGTCCCCGAGCAGTACTTC.

V and J are TRBV9 and TRBJ2-1; 8 bases are a match to TRBD2. Germline V gives CDR1 SGDLS, CDR2 YYNGEE. The ends lost 0 bases at V and 1 base at J; junction bases unmatched: 6. The CDR3 sequence is 17 residues long. The CDR3: CASSVAGGTRSYNEQFF. DNA of the CDR3: TGTGCCAGCAGCGTAGCGGGGGGGACGAGGTCCTACAATGAGCAGTTCTTC.

V and J are TRBV18 and TRBJ1-4; D gene uncertain. Germline V gene sequence: CDR1 KGHSH, CDR2 LQKENI. Deletions cut 1 base from V and 0 bases from J, with 9 bases between. The length of the CDR3 is 16 residues. CDR3 region: CASSPLRAATNEKLFF. The CDR3 bases are TGTGCCAGCTCACCACTGCGGGCCGCAACTAATGAAAAACTGTTTTTT. Based on the CDR3 plus reference TRBV18 and TRBJ1-4, the full variable domain is NAGVMQNPRHLVRRRGQEARLRCSPMKGHSHVYWYRQLPEEGLKFMVYLQKENIIDESGMPKERFSAEFPKEGPSILRIQQVVRGDSAAYFCASSPLRAATNEKLFFGSGTQLSVL.

The chain's CDR3 is CASSQGGLNTEAFF. The DNA of the CDR3 is TGTGCCAGCAGCCAAGGGGGCTTGAACACTGAAGCTTTCTTT. The V and J genes are TRBV5-4 and TRBJ1-1; 7 bases fit TRBD1. The trim removed 4 bases at V and 0 bases at J, leaving 3 bases unmatched. The CDR3 covers 14 residues. CDR1 and CDR2 from the germline V gene are SGHNT and YYREEE (reference sequence).

The chain uses TRBV28 and TRBJ1-1; D is ambiguous. Trimming pared 2 bases from V and 8 bases from J, leaving 9 bases between. Per the germline V gene, CDR1 is MDHEN and CDR2 is SYDVKM. This CDR3 is 12 amino acids long. The CDR3 is CASSLPGGEAFF. The CDR3 DNA is TGTGCCAGCAGTTTACCAGGCGGGGAAGCTTTCTTT.

The chain carries TRBV5-1 and TRBJ1-1; D not certain. Germline values: CDR1 SGHRS, CDR2 YFSETQ. V was trimmed by 2 bases and J by 6 bases, leaving 17 bases between them. There are 15 residues in the CDR3. The CDR3 loop is CASSFVSGVRAEAFF. The DNA of the CDR3 is TGCGCCAGCAGCTTCGTGAGCGGCGTACGGGCTGAAGCTTTCTTT.

The rearrangement joins TRBV6-1 to TRBJ1-1; D is uncertain. The ends were cut back, 8 bases at V and 3 bases at J, with 10 bases in the middle. The germline gives CDR1 MNHNS, CDR2 SASEGT. The CDR3 contains 12 residues. CDR3 nucleotide sequence: TGTGCCAGCTCATTTTCAGACACTGAAGCTTTCTTT. It yields the protein CASSFSDTEAFF.

This chain connects TRBV4-1 to TRBJ2-7, with 9 bases matching TRBD1. Germline trimming cut 0 bases from V and 5 bases from J; bases unmatched to any gene: 2. The CDR3 loop spans 14 amino acids. The germline V gene encodes CDR1 MGHRA and CDR2 YSYEKL. The CDR3 coding sequence is TGCGCCAGCAGCCAAGAGGGGACAGGGAACGAGCAGTACTTC. This gives the protein CASSQEGTGNEQYF.

This sequence joins TRBV6-6 and TRBJ1-5, with TRBD1 as a possible D gene (5 bases). Germline V CDR1 and CDR2: MNHNY, SVGAGI (reference sequence). V lost 2 bases to trimming and J lost 5 bases, with 7 bases between them. CDR3 size: 13 residues. This CDR3 reads CASSYGADQPQHF. The CDR3 coding sequence is TGTGCCAGCAGTTACGGGGCGGATCAGCCCCAGCATTTT.

This chain connects TRBV27 to TRBJ2-5, with D tentatively TRBD1 (6 bases). The germline gives CDR1 MNHEY, CDR2 SMNVEV (reference sequence). The CDR3 length is 14 residues. V lost 4 bases, J lost 7 bases, and 16 bases lay in between. CDR3 DNA: TGTGCCAGCAGTTCCTATCAGGGGCCTGGGACCCAGTACTTC. It translates to CASSSYQGPGTQYF.